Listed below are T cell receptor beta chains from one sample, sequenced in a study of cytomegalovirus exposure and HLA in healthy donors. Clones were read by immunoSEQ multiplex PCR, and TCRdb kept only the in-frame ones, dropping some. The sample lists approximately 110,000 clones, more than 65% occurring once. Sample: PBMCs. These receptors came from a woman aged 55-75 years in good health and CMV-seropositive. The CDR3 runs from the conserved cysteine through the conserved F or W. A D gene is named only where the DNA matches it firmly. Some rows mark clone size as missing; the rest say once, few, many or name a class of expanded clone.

TGTGCCATCTCAATAGGGGGCTCCGTAGCTTTCTTT,CAISIGGSVAFF,12,TRBV10-3,-,TRBD1,TRBJ1-1
TGTGCCAGCAGCCCCGCACTACTAGCGGGGGCCCAAGCCTACGAGCAGTACTTC,CASSPALLAGAQAYEQYF,18,TRBV7-2,-,TRBD2,TRBJ2-7
TGTGCCAGTAGTACCAGACTAGCCTACAATGAGCAGTTCTTC,CASSTRLAYNEQFF,14,TRBV19,-,-,TRBJ2-1
TGTGCCAGCAGGTTGATGACTAGTGAGTCCTACAATGAGCAGTTCTTC,CASRLMTSESYNEQFF,16,TRBV11-1,-,-,TRBJ2-1
TGCGCCAGCAGTCCCGGGACAGGGACCTATGGCTACACCTTC,CASSPGTGTYGYTF,14,TRBV6-1,-,TRBD1,TRBJ1-2
TGTGCCAGCAGCAAGACAGGGGTGAACACTGAAGCTTTCTTT,CASSKTGVNTEAFF,14,TRBV11-2,-,TRBD1,TRBJ1-1
TGTGCCACCAGCAGAGATATGAGGGCTGGTTACAATGAGCAGTTCTTC,CATSRDMRAGYNEQFF,16,TRBV15,few,-,TRBJ2-1
TGCGCCAGCAGCTTGGCTCGGGGACAGACCTACGAGCAGTACTTC,CASSLARGQTYEQYF,15,TRBV5-1,-,TRBD1,TRBJ2-7
TGTGCCAGTACGAGGGGACAGGGCCCGTTTGCCTATGGCTACACCTTC,CASTRGQGPFAYGYTF,16,TRBV19,-,TRBD1,TRBJ1-2
TGTGCCAGCAGCACGACAGGGGGTGGCAATCAGCCCCAGCATTTT,CASSTTGGGNQPQHF,15,TRBV7-9,-,TRBD1,TRBJ1-5
TGTGCCAGTAGTTGGGACAGTAGCAATCAGCCCCAGCATTTT,CASSWDSSNQPQHF,14,TRBV19,-,TRBD1,TRBJ1-5
TGCAGCGTTCCCCCAAAGGAGGCGGGAGCCGCCAATGAGCAGTTCTTC,CSVPPKEAGAANEQFF,16,TRBV29-1,-,TRBD2,TRBJ2-1
TGTGCCAGCAGTTCCTACAGGGGGGGACTCTACGAGCAGTACTTC,CASSSYRGGLYEQYF,15,TRBV27,-,-,TRBJ2-7